The 3 T cell receptor beta chains given below trace back to one sample, sequenced in a study of blood T cell repertoires in COVID-19. Sequencing was performed with immunoSEQ multiplex PCR; in TCRdb, only in-frame clones are kept and a portion is missing. The table has approximately 61,000 clones, 65% to 90% seen once; the top ten hold more than 8.5%. The source material was peripheral blood. The receptors shown here come from a man aged 50-60 years with COVID-19, enrolled during active disease.

The chain joins TRBV6-2 or TRBV6-3 to TRBJ2-1; 9 bases match TRBD2. The V gene end was trimmed by 6 bases and the J gene end by 10 bases; junction bases not matched to a gene: 7. Germline assignment: CDR1 MNHEY and CDR2 SVGEGT. The CDR3 consists of 13 residues. CDR3 protein: CASSLAGAREQFF. CDR3 nucleotide sequence: TGTGCCAGCAGCTTAGCGGGAGCAAGGGAGCAGTTCTTC.

This rearrangement joins TRBV4-2 to TRBJ2-3; 10 bases map to TRBD2. CDR3 length: 17 residues. CDR1 and CDR2 (germline): LGHNA, YNFKEQ. With V trimmed by 4 bases and J by 6 bases, 13 bases remained unmatched. The CDR3 spells CASSPLTSGVNKDTQYF. CDR3 nucleotide sequence: TGTGCCAGCAGCCCCCTCACTAGCGGGGTCAACAAGGATACGCAGTATTTT.

This chain links TRBV9 with TRBJ2-3, with TRBD2 matching 9 bases. The ends lost 4 bases at V and 4 bases at J; junction bases unmatched: 10. The germline CDR1 and CDR2 sequences are SGDLS and YYNGEE. This CDR3 comprises 16 residues. In DNA, the CDR3 is TGTGCCAGCAGCCCTCGGGATAGCGGGAGACCAGATACGCAGTATTTT. This translates into CASSPRDSGRPDTQYF.